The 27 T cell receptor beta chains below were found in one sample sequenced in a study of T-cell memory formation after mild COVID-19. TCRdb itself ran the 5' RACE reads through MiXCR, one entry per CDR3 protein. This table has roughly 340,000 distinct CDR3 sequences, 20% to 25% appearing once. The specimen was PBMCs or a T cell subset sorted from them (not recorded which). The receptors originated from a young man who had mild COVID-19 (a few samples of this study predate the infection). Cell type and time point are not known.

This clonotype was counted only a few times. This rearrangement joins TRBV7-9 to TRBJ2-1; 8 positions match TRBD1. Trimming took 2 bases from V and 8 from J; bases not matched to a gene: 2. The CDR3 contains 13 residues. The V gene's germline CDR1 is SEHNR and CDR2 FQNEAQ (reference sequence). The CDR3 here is CASSLQGADEQFF. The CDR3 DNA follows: TGTGCCAGCAGCTTACAGGGGGCGGATGAGCAGTTCTTC.

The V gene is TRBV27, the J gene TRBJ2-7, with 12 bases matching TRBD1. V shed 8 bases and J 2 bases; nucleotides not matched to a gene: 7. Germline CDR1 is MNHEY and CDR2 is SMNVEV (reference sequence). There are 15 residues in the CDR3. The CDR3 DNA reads TGTGCCAGCGCTCCGGGACAGGGGGCCCCCTACGAGCAGTACGTC. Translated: CASAPGQGAPYEQYV.

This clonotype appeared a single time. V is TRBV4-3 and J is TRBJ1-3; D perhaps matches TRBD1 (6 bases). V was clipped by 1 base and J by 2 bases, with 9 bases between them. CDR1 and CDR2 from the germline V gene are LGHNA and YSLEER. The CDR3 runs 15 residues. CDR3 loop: CASSQGRTAGNTIYF. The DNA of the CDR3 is TGCGCCAGCAGCCAAGGCCGGACAGCTGGAAACACCATATATTTT.

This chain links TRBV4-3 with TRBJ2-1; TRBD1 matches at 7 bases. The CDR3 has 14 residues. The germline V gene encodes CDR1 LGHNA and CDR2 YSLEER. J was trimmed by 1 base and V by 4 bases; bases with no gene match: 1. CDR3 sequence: CASSRQGSYNEQFF. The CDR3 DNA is TGCGCCAGCAGCCGACAGGGTTCCTACAATGAGCAGTTCTTC.

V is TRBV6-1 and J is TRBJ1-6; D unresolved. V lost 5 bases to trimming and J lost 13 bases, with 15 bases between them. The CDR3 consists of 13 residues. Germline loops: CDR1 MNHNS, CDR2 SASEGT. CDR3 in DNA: TGTGCCAGCAGTTCTACTCAGGTGGTCCCCCTCCACTTT. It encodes CASSSTQVVPLHF.

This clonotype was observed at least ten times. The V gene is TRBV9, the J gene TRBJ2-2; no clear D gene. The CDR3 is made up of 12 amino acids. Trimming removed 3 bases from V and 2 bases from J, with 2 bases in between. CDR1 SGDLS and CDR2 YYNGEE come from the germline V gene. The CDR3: CASSENTGELFF. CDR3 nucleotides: TGTGCCAGCAGCGAAAACACCGGGGAGCTGTTTTTT.

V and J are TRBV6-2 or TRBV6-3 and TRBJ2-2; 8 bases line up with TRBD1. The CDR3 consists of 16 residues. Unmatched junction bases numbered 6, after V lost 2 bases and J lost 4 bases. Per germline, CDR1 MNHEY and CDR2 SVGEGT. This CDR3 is CASSYHRDRFTGELFF. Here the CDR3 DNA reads TGTGCCAGCAGTTACCACCGGGACAGGTTCACCGGGGAGCTGTTTTTT.

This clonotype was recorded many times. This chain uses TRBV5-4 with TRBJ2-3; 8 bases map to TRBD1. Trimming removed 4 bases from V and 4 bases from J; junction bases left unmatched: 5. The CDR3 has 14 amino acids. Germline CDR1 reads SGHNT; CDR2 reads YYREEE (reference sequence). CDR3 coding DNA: TGTGCCAGCAGCCCAGGACAGGGCTCAGATACGCAGTATTTT. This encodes CASSPGQGSDTQYF.

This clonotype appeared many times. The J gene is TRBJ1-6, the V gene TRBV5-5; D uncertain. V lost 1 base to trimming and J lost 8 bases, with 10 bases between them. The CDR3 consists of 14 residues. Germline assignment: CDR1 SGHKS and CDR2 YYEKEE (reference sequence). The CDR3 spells CASSLRARDSPLHF. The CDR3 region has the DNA TGTGCCAGCAGCTTGCGGGCAAGGGATTCACCCCTCCACTTT.

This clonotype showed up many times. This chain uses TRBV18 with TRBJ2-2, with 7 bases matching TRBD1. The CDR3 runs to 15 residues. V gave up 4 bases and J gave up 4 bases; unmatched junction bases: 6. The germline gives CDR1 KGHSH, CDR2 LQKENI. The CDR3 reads CASSLRTGGTGELFF. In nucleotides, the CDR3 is TGTGCCAGCTCACTCCGGACAGGAGGCACCGGGGAGCTGTTTTTT.

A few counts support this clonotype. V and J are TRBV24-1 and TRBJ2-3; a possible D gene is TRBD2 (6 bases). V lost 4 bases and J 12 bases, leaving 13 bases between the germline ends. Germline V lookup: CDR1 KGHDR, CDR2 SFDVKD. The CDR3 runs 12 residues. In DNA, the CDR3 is TGTGCCACCAGTGAGCGTCGGGGGAATCAGTATTTT. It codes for CATSERRGNQYF.

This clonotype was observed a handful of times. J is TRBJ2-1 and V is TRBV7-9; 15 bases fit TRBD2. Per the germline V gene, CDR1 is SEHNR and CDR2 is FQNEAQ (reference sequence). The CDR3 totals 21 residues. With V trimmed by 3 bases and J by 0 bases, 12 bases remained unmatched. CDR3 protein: CASSFFGPGLAGGFSYNEQFF. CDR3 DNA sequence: TGTGCCAGCAGCTTTTTCGGGCCGGGACTAGCGGGGGGATTCTCCTACAATGAGCAGTTCTTC.

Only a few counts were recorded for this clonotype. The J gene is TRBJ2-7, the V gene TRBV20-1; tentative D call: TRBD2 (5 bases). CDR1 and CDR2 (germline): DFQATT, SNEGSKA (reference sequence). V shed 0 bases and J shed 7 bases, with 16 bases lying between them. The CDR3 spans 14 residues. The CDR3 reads CSARDGREDREQYV. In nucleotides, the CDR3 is TGCAGTGCTAGAGATGGGAGAGAGGATCGGGAGCAGTACGTC.

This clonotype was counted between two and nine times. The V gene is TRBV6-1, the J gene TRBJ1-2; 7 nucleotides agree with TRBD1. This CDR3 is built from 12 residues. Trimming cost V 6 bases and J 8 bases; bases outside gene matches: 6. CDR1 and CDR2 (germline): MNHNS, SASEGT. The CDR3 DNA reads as TGTGCCAGCAGAAACACAGGGGTCGGCTACACCTTC. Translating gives CASRNTGVGYTF.

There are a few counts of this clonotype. In DNA, the CDR3 is TGTGCCAGCAGCTACCCCCGGGATACGCAGTATTTT. It specifies CASSYPRDTQYF. The chain recombines TRBV5-6 with TRBJ2-3; D not certain. Per germline, CDR1 SGHDT and CDR2 YYEEEE. V was cut by 3 bases and J by 6 bases, with 8 bases left in between. The CDR3 is 12 residues long.

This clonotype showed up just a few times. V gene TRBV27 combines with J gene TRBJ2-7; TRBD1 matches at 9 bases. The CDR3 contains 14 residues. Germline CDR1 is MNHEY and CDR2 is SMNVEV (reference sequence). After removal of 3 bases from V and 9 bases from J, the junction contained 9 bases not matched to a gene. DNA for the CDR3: TGTGCCAGCAGTTTCACCGGGACAGGGATAAGGCAGTACTTC. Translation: CASSFTGTGIRQYF.

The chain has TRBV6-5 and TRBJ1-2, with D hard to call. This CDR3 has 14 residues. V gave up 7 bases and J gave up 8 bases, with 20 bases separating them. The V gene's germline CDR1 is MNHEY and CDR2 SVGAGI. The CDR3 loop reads CASTERPESGGYTF. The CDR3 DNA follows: TGTGCCAGCACCGAGAGACCTGAAAGCGGGGGCTACACCTTC.

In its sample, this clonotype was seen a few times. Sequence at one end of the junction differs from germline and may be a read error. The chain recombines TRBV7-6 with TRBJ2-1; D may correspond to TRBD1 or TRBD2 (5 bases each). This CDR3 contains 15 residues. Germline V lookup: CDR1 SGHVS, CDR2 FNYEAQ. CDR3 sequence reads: CASSPGWRPDKEQFF. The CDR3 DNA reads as TGTGCCAGCAGCCCTGGGTGGAGGCCGGACAAGGAGCAGTTCTTC.

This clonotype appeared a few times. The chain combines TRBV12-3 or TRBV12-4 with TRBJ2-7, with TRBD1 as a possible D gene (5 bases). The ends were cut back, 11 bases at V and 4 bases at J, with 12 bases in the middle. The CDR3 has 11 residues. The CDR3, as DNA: TGTGCCTCAGGAAGGGGATACGAGCAGTACTTC. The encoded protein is CASGRGYEQYF.

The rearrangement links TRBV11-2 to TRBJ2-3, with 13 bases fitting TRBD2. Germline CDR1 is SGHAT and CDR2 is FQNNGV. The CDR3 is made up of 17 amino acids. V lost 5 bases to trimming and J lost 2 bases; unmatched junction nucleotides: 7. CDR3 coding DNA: TGTGCCAGCAGCGCACTAGCGGGGGGGGGTCACACAGATACGCAGTATTTT. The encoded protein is CASSALAGGGHTDTQYF.

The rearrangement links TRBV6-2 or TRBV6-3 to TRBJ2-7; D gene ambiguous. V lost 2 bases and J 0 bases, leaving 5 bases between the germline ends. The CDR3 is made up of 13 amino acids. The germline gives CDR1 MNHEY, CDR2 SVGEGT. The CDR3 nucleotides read TGTGCCAGCAGTTACACCACCTCCTACGAGCAGTACTTC. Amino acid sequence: CASSYTTSYEQYF.

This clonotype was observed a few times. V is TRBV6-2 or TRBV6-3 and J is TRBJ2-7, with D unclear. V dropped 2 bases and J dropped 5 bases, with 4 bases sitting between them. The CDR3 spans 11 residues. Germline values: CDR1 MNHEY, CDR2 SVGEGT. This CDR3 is CASSYIHEQYF. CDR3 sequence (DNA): TGTGCCAGCAGTTACATCCACGAGCAGTACTTC.

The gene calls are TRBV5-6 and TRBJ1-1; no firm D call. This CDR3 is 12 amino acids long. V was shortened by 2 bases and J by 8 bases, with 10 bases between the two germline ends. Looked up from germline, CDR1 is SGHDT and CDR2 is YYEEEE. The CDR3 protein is CASSLLAGEAFF. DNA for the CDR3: TGTGCCAGCAGCTTATTGGCGGGCGAAGCTTTCTTT.

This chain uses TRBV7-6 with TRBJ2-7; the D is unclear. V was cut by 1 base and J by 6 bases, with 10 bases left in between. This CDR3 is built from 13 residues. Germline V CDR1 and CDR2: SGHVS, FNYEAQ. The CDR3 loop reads CASSLDIPREQYF. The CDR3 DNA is TGTGCCAGCAGCTTAGATATTCCCCGCGAGCAGTACTTC.

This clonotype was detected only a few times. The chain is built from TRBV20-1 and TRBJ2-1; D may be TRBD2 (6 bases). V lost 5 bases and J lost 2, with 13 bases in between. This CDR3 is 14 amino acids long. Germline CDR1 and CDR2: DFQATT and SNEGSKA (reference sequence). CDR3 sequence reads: CSALSAGPYNEQFF. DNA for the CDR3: TGCAGTGCTCTGAGCGCGGGGCCCTACAATGAGCAGTTCTTC.

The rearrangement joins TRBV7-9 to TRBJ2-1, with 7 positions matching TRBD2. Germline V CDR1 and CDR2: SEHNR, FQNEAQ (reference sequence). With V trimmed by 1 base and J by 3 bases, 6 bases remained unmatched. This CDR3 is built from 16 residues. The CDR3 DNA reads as TGTGCCAGCAGCTTAGGAGTCGGGGGGAACTACAATGAGCAGTTCTTC. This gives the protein CASSLGVGGNYNEQFF.

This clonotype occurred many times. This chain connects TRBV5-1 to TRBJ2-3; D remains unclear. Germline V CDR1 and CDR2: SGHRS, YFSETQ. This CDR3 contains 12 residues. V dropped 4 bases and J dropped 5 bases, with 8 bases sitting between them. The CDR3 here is CASSLRRDTQYF. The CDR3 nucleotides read TGCGCCAGCAGCCTAAGGAGAGATACGCAGTATTTT.